The 6 T cell receptor beta chains listed next were all sequenced from one sample in a study of spatial heterogeneity in lung cancer. One entry per CDR3 protein results from TCRdb running MiXCR on the 5' RACE reads. The sample shows roughly 120,000 distinct CDR3 sequences, 10% to 15% of them seen only once. The time point: blood at routine non-recurrence follow-up after resection. No cells were sorted before sequencing. The whole RNA sequenced was extracted from tumor, nontumor lung or frozen PBMC. Sequences were derived from PBMCs, sampled at follow-up. The receptors were gathered from a male donor with early-stage non-small cell lung cancer.

This rearrangement joins TRBV9 to TRBJ1-3; D unresolved. Germline-derived CDR1 and CDR2 are SGDLS and YYNGEE. The CDR3 loop spans 16 amino acids. V lost 0 bases and J lost 0, with 10 bases in between. In DNA form, the CDR3 reads TGTGCCAGCAGCGTAGGAAAGACCAGCTCTGGAAACACCATATATTTT. Its translation is CASSVGKTSSGNTIYF.

This clonotype was detected a few times. The chain carries TRBV29-1 and TRBJ2-7; no definite D call. Germline CDR1 is SQVTM and CDR2 is ANQGSEA. V shed 8 bases and J shed 3 bases, with 23 bases lying between them. There are 15 residues in the CDR3. For the CDR3, the DNA is TGCAGCCTCGGTGGGGTTAATCCGGCGGTCTACGAGCAGTACTTC. This codes for CSLGGVNPAVYEQYF.

About this clonotype: A junction boundary mismatches the germline segment, possibly from a read error. The rearrangement uses TRBV5-6 and TRBJ1-1; 9 bases line up with TRBD1. CDR1 is SGHDT, CDR2 YYEEEE, per germline. The CDR3 contains 17 residues. The CDR3 DNA follows: TGTGCCAGCAGCGCGAACAGGGGGCCGGGAATGAACGCTGAAGCTTTCTTT. It codes for CASSANRGPGMNAEAFF.

CDR3 sequence: CSAELRDSSSYEQYF. For the CDR3, the DNA is TGCAGTGCTGAGCTCAGGGACTCCAGCTCCTACGAGCAGTACTTC. This sequence joins TRBV20-1 and TRBJ2-7, with TRBD2 as a possible D gene (6 bases). V was shortened by 5 bases and J by 0 bases, with 17 bases between the two germline ends. The germline gives CDR1 DFQATT, CDR2 SNEGSKA (reference sequence). There are 15 residues in the CDR3.

The table lists this clonotype with many counts. The chain recombines TRBV5-1 with TRBJ1-5, with D unclear. The CDR3 sequence is 14 residues long. The V gene lost 0 bases and the J gene lost 6 bases, with 10 bases spanning the gap. CDR1 and CDR2 (germline): SGHRS, YFSETQ. The CDR3 nucleotides read TGCGCCAGCAGCTTGGAGGGAAGAAGTCAGCCCCAGCATTTT. Its protein is CASSLEGRSQPQHF. The full variable domain, its missing parts supplied by reference TRBV5-1 and TRBJ1-5, is KAGVTQTPRYLIKTRGQQVTLSCSPISGHRSVSWYQQTPGQGLQFLFEYFSETQRNKGNFPGRFSGRQFSNSRSEMNVSTLELGDSALYLCASSLEGRSQPQHFGDGTRLSIL.

V gene TRBV29-1 combines with J gene TRBJ2-3; possible D gene TRBD1, 5 bases. Trimming left V 2 bases short and J 7 bases short, with 13 bases between. Germline assignment: CDR1 SQVTM and CDR2 ANQGSEA. CDR3 length: 13 amino acids. CDR3 amino acids: CSVEYVGQNTQYF. The CDR3 DNA reads TGCAGCGTTGAATATGTGGGGCAGAATACGCAGTATTTT.